This T cell receptor (beta chain) derives from a study of human T cells and chemical hapten exposure. TCRdb processed the RACE reads anew with MiXCR; each CDR3 protein has one entry. The sample has about 93,000 distinct CDR3 sequences, approximately 9.7% seen once; the top ten hold roughly 3.1%. This clonotype was seen a few times. Germline CDR1 LGHNA, CDR2 YNFKEQ. Trimming took off 1 base at V and 4 bases at J, with 10 bases between the two ends. The CDR3 length is 15 residues. Stated time point: healthy volunteer bleed at 2 weeks. The template was total RNA from unfractionated whole blood. The source material was whole blood. The genes are TRBV4-2 and TRBJ2-2, with D tentatively TRBD1 (6 bases). This TCR came from a female donor in good health. Some clones in this sample may be carry-over from other donors' samples. CDR3 coding DNA: TGTGCCAGCAGCCAAGCAGGGGTCGGCACCGGGGAGCTGTTTTTT. Translated: CASSQAGVGTGELFF.